The 25 T cell receptor beta chains reported below all come from one sample, sequenced in a study of T cells in Graves' hyperthyroidism and ophthalmopathy. Researchers amplified the TCR beta CDR3 regions from RNA transcripts. First-round RT-PCR of the TCR CDR3 relied on the HTBI primer set. TCRdb reprocessed the multiplex PCR reads via MiXCR and lists one record per CDR3 protein. This table holds 300,000 to 450,000 distinct CDR3 sequences, 15% to 20% found once. Sample: blood. The source is a woman aged 40 to 50 with Graves' ophthalmopathy.

Points on this clonotype: A much larger clone lies a single base off, so this may be a read error. The J gene is TRBJ1-1, the V gene TRBV6-5, with 7 bases lining up with TRBD1. V lost 4 bases, J lost 10 bases, and 3 bases stayed unmatched. This CDR3 spans 11 amino acids. Germline V gene sequence: CDR1 MNHEY, CDR2 SVGAGI. Here the CDR3 DNA reads TGTGCCAGCAGTTCGACAGGGCCAGCTTTCTTT. Translated, it gives CASSSTGPAFF.

This clonotype was recorded many times. The rearrangement links TRBV20-1 to TRBJ2-5; 13 positions agree with TRBD2. The CDR3 contains 16 residues. Germline V gene data show CDR1 as DFQATT and CDR2 as SNEGSKA (reference sequence). V lost 5 bases to trimming and J lost 1 base; unmatched junction nucleotides: 7. DNA of the CDR3: TGCAGTGCTCAAGGACTAGCGGGAGAACCCCAAGAGACCCAGTACTTC. It is translated as CSAQGLAGEPQETQYF.

About this clonotype: One end of the junction is discordant with germline, which a read error may explain. The J gene is TRBJ1-5, the V gene TRBV6-5; 7 positions agree with TRBD1. Germline loops: CDR1 MNHEY, CDR2 SVGAGI. This CDR3 has 15 amino acids. The CDR3 is CVSSYSAGGGQPQHF. CDR3 bases: TGTGTCAGCAGTTACTCGGCAGGGGGTGGCCAGCCCCAGCATTTT.

The genes are TRBV6-1 and TRBJ1-1, with a weak D call TRBD1 (6 bases). Germline assignment: CDR1 MNHNS and CDR2 SASEGT. This CDR3 region has 14 residues. Between the trimmed V and J ends, which lost 5 bases and 1 base, there was a span of 11 bases. The DNA for the CDR3 is TGTGCCAGCAGTATGACAGGAGCGAACACTGAAGCTTTCTTT. It is translated as CASSMTGANTEAFF.

This clonotype was recorded once. The genes are TRBV5-1 and TRBJ2-7; 9 positions agree with TRBD1. There are 14 residues in the CDR3. The V and J ends lost 5 bases and 7 bases, in that order; junction bases with no gene match: 10. The germline gives CDR1 SGHRS, CDR2 YFSETQ. The CDR3 region is CASRQDRGFYEQYF. The CDR3, as DNA: TGCGCCAGCAGGCAGGACAGGGGCTTTTATGAGCAGTACTTC.

This clonotype has a count of ten or more. This chain links TRBV28 with TRBJ2-2; 9 nucleotides line up with TRBD1. The ends lost 7 bases at V and 7 bases at J; junction bases unmatched: 10. The germline V gene encodes CDR1 MDHEN and CDR2 SYDVKM. This CDR3 region has 15 residues. The CDR3: CASTPGTGRYGELFF. The CDR3 DNA follows: TGTGCCAGCACCCCCGGGACAGGGAGGTACGGGGAGCTGTTTTTT. The whole variable domain, filled in from reference TRBV28 and TRBJ2-2, reads DVKVTQSSRYLVKRTGEKVFLECVQDMDHENMFWYRQDPGLGLRLIYFSYDVKMKEKGDIPEGYSVSREKKERFSLILESASTNQTSMYLCASTPGTGRYGELFFGEGSRLTVL.

This clonotype has a count of ten or more. This chain's CDR3 is CASRAIRQLGQQETQYF. The CDR3 nucleotides read TGTGCCAGCAGAGCGATTCGACAGTTGGGACAGCAAGAGACCCAGTACTTC. This chain joins TRBV6-5 and TRBJ2-5, with 7 bases that match TRBD1. The trim removed 6 bases at V and 2 bases at J, leaving 15 bases unmatched. The CDR3 has 17 amino acids. Germline V gene lookup returns CDR1 MNHEY and CDR2 SVGAGI.

This clonotype was detected ten times or more. This sequence joins TRBV5-1 and TRBJ2-7; TRBD2 is a possible D gene (7 bases). The germline V and J ends were trimmed by 4 bases and 4 bases, with 18 bases remaining between them. CDR1 is SGHRS, CDR2 YFSETQ, per germline. The CDR3 sequence is 15 residues long. The CDR3 region has the DNA TGCGCCAGCAGCCCGGCCGGGGGGCGCTTGTACGAGCAGTACTTC. This translates into CASSPAGGRLYEQYF.

This clonotype appeared many times. This chain joins TRBV6-5 and TRBJ2-2, with unresolved D. Per germline, CDR1 MNHEY and CDR2 SVGAGI. V was pared by 0 bases and J by 2 bases, with 10 bases between. The CDR3 length is 16 residues. The DNA of the CDR3 is TGTGCCAGCAGTTACTCGTGGAACAGTAACACCGGGGAGCTGTTTTTT. The encoded protein is CASSYSWNSNTGELFF.

Many counts were recorded for this clonotype. The chain recombines TRBV10-1 with TRBJ2-7; the D gene is possibly TRBD2 (6 bases). Germline CDR1 reads WNHNN; CDR2 reads SYGVQD (reference sequence). V lost 8 bases and J 9 bases, leaving 14 bases between the germline ends. The CDR3 covers 11 residues. CDR3 loop: CASGEALVQYF. Here the CDR3 DNA reads TGCGCCAGCGGGGAGGCTTTGGTGCAGTACTTC.

CDR3: CASRTGRTSGPDQETQYF. The CDR3 DNA sequence: TGTGCCAGCCGGACAGGGCGGACTAGCGGGCCCGATCAAGAGACCCAGTACTTC. The rearrangement uses TRBV2 and TRBJ2-5, with 11 bases matching TRBD2. Unmatched junction bases numbered 16, after V lost 8 bases and J lost 2 bases. The CDR3 length is 18 residues. Per the germline V gene, CDR1 is SNHLY and CDR2 is FYNNEI.

This clonotype was counted at least ten times. The rearrangement uses TRBV9 and TRBJ2-5; TRBD1 matches 7 bases. Per the germline V gene, CDR1 is SGDLS and CDR2 is YYNGEE. The CDR3 covers 14 residues. J was trimmed by 3 bases and V by 0 bases; bases with no gene match: 2. The CDR3 DNA reads as TGTGCCAGCAGCGTAGCTGGGACAGAAGAGACCCAGTACTTC. This gives the protein CASSVAGTEETQYF.

This clonotype was recorded at least ten times. The rearrangement joins TRBV7-2 to TRBJ2-7; 8 nucleotides agree with TRBD1. Germline V lookup: CDR1 SGHTA, CDR2 FQGNSA. Losses at the gene ends were 6 bases for V and 4 bases for J; bases not matched to a gene: 8. This CDR3 has 14 residues. The CDR3 DNA is TGTGCCAGCAGTTCATCGACAGGGGAATACGAGCAGTACTTC. This translates into CASSSSTGEYEQYF.

This clonotype came up a few times. This chain uses TRBV3-1 with TRBJ1-5; no reliable D call. Germline CDR1 and CDR2: LGHDT and YNNKEL (reference sequence). V shed 2 bases and J shed 0 bases, with 8 bases lying between them. The CDR3 spans 15 residues. For the CDR3, the DNA is TGTGCCAGCAGCCAAAGGTATGATAGCAATCAGCCCCAGCATTTT. As protein: CASSQRYDSNQPQHF.

This clonotype was recorded at least ten times. V usage is TRBV6-2 or TRBV6-3 and J usage is TRBJ2-7, with D tentatively TRBD1 (5 bases). Germline assignment: CDR1 MNHEY and CDR2 SVGEGT. Trimming removed 8 bases at V and 2 bases at J, with 10 bases between. CDR3 length: 12 amino acids. CDR3 protein: CASGALTYEQYF. The CDR3 DNA follows: TGTGCCAGCGGGGCGCTAACCTACGAGCAGTACTTC.

Ten or more counts support this clonotype. The chain carries TRBV28 and TRBJ1-1; D remains ambiguous. The CDR3 is made up of 13 amino acids. CDR1 is MDHEN and CDR2 is SYDVKM in the germline V gene. Deletions cut 6 bases from V and 6 bases from J, with 14 bases between. CDR3 DNA: TGTGCCAGCAGCCCCCCGCAGAGCCCTGAAGCTTTCTTT. This translates into CASSPPQSPEAFF.

In this sample, this clonotype turned up many times. V and J are TRBV11-1 and TRBJ2-7, with 7 nucleotides matching TRBD2. Germline CDR1 and CDR2: SGHAT and FQDESV (reference sequence). V shed 3 bases and J 5 bases; nucleotides not matched to a gene: 7. This CDR3 spans 14 amino acids. The CDR3 bases are TGTGCCAGCAGCTTGGGCGGGGGAGCTCACGAGCAGTACTTC. The encoded protein is CASSLGGGAHEQYF.

This clonotype was counted ten times or more. The rearrangement uses TRBV28 and TRBJ1-2, with 7 nucleotides matching TRBD1. The ends lost 7 bases at V and 0 bases at J; junction bases unmatched: 11. Per the germline V gene, CDR1 is MDHEN and CDR2 is SYDVKM. This CDR3 contains 16 residues. The CDR3 loop reads CASTQGGPLPNYGYTF. The CDR3 DNA follows: TGTGCCAGCACCCAGGGGGGACCGCTTCCTAACTATGGCTACACCTTC.

The J gene is TRBJ2-5, the V gene TRBV5-5; D is perhaps TRBD1 (6 bases). V lost 6 bases and J lost 2, with 20 bases in between. CDR3 length: 16 amino acids. Germline V gene sequence: CDR1 SGHKS, CDR2 YYEKEE (reference sequence). This CDR3 reads CASNLGAGASQETQYF. CDR3 nucleotide sequence: TGTGCCAGCAATCTCGGGGCAGGGGCGTCGCAAGAGACCCAGTACTTC. The full variable domain, in which reference TRBV5-5 and TRBJ2-5 provide the parts outside the CDR3, is DAGVTQSPTHLIKTRGQQVTLRCSPISGHKSVSWYQQVLGQGPQFIFQYYEKEERGRGNFPDRFSARQFPNYSSELNVNALLLGDSALYLCASNLGAGASQETQYFGPGTRLLVL.

The chain carries TRBV6-1 and TRBJ2-5, with TRBD1 matching 9 bases. V lost 7 bases, J lost 2 bases, and 8 bases stayed unmatched. Germline values: CDR1 MNHNS, CDR2 SASEGT. The CDR3 extends over 15 amino acids. CDR3 in amino acids: CASKKTGGGQETQYF. The CDR3 DNA reads as TGTGCCAGCAAGAAGACAGGGGGTGGGCAAGAGACCCAGTACTTC.

This clonotype has a count of ten or more. This chain connects TRBV5-1 to TRBJ1-1; D gene ambiguous. The CDR3 covers 14 residues. CDR1 SGHRS and CDR2 YFSETQ come from the germline V gene. Trimming took off 2 bases at V and 1 base at J, with 9 bases between the two ends. CDR3 DNA: TGCGCCAGCAGCTTAAGAACGCGGAACACTGAAGCTTTCTTT. This codes for CASSLRTRNTEAFF.

This clonotype has at least ten counts. This rearrangement joins TRBV20-1 to TRBJ1-5, with a possible D match to TRBD1 (5 bases). V was clipped by 0 bases and J by 5 bases, with 11 bases between them. Germline-derived CDR1 and CDR2 are DFQATT and SNEGSKA (reference sequence). The CDR3 is 14 amino acids. In nucleotides, the CDR3 is TGCAGTGCTAGAGAGCAGGGTTTTGATCAGCCCCAGCATTTT. Translated, it gives CSAREQGFDQPQHF.

This clonotype has ten or more counts. This sequence joins TRBV15 and TRBJ2-7; 13 bases line up with TRBD2. This CDR3 is 18 amino acids long. From germline, CDR1 is LNHNV and CDR2 YYDKDF (reference sequence). The junction had 13 bases not matched to a gene; V was cut back by 1 base and J by 7 bases. CDR3 in DNA: TGTGCCACCAGCAGAGCGGGACTAGCGGGAAGCCATCCTAGGGAGCAGTACTTC. Translation: CATSRAGLAGSHPREQYF.

The chain is built from TRBV6-2 or TRBV6-3 and TRBJ2-7, with D possibly matching TRBD2 (5 bases). Germline values: CDR1 MNHEY, CDR2 SVGEGT. CDR3 length equals 14 residues. The ends were cut back, 6 bases at V and 1 base at J, with 13 bases in the middle. This CDR3 is CASRTSPGSYEQYF. CDR3 nucleotide sequence: TGTGCCAGCAGGACGAGTCCGGGATCCTACGAGCAGTACTTC.

This rearrangement joins TRBV12-3 or TRBV12-4 to TRBJ1-5; the D gene is possibly TRBD1 (6 bases). CDR3 length: 15 residues. Trimming removed 5 bases from V and 5 bases from J, with 16 bases in between. Written as DNA, the CDR3 is TGTGCCAGCAGTCTCCGCAGGGGTTCGGATCAGCCCCAGCATTTT. It codes for CASSLRRGSDQPQHF.